The 17 T cell receptor beta chains reported below all come from one sample, sequenced in a study of post-analysis software for immune sequencing data. The TCR beta cDNA libraries contained unique molecular identifiers. TCRdb re-called the PCR reads with MiXCR, one entry per CDR3 protein. The sample holds under 900,000 distinct CDR3 sequences, about 57% seen once. The study's findings and limits: Relative to controls, patients had roughly five TRBV segments at higher frequency, with TRBV5-6, TRBV5-1 and TRBV20-1 among these.

These TCRs are of unknown antigen specificity. Sequencing used blood. These receptors originate from a girl between 10 and 17 years old with multiple sclerosis.

This clonotype was counted a few times. The chain uses TRBV18 and TRBJ2-3; tentatively, D is TRBD1 (6 bases). The V gene's germline CDR1 is KGHSH and CDR2 LQKENI. The V gene lost 5 bases and the J gene lost 9 bases, with 27 bases spanning the gap. CDR3 length equals 17 residues. The CDR3 loop reads CASSSQMGHLAQRTQYF. Here the CDR3 DNA reads TGTGCCAGCTCATCTCAGATGGGACACCTCGCACAAAGGACGCAGTATTTT.

This clonotype was found a few times. The chain joins TRBV5-1 to TRBJ2-7, with 7 nucleotides matching TRBD1. The CDR3 loop spans 15 amino acids. Germline V CDR1 and CDR2: SGHRS, YFSETQ. The junction had 6 bases not matched to a gene; V was cut back by 3 bases and J by 0 bases. Written as DNA, the CDR3 is TGCGCCAGCAGCTGGAGACAGGGCTACTCCTACGAGCAGTACTTC. Translating it yields CASSWRQGYSYEQYF.

The chain links TRBV6-6 to TRBJ2-7; D gene ambiguous. V was clipped by 5 bases and J by 0 bases, with 17 bases between them. The CDR3 contains 16 residues. The germline gives CDR1 MNHNY, CDR2 SVGAGI (reference sequence). The CDR3 reads CASSPPRRLSSYEQYF. CDR3 nucleotide sequence: TGTGCCAGCAGTCCCCCGCGGCGCCTGAGCTCCTACGAGCAGTACTTC.

CDR3 DNA: TGTGCCAGCAGTTACACCGACAGGCGTGGCTACACCTTC. Residues: CASSYTDRRGYTF. The J gene is TRBJ1-2, the V gene TRBV6-5; possibly TRBD1 for D (6 bases). This CDR3 has 13 residues. V was trimmed by 2 bases and J by 7 bases, leaving 11 bases between them. The germline V gene encodes CDR1 MNHEY and CDR2 SVGAGI.

The CDR3 DNA reads TGCAGCGTTGTCGGCAGCAGACAGTACTTC. This sequence encodes CSVVGSRQYF. The chain is built from TRBV29-1 and TRBJ2-5; D is unclear. Germline-derived CDR1 and CDR2 are SQVTM and ANQGSEA. The CDR3 length is 10 residues. The V end lost 4 bases, the J end lost 11 bases, and 11 bases lay between the germline ends. Supplemented by reference TRBV29-1 and TRBJ2-5, the full variable domain reads SAVISQKPSRDICQRGTSLTIQCQVDSQVTMMFWYRQQPGQSLTLIATANQGSEATYESGFVIDKFPISRPNLTFSTLTVSNMSPEDSSIYLCSVVGSRQYFGPGTRLLVL.

V and J are TRBV6-2 or TRBV6-3 and TRBJ1-5; 7 nucleotides align to TRBD1. The length of the CDR3 is 16 residues. CDR1 and CDR2 from the germline V gene are MNHEY and SVGEGT. The J segment lost 2 bases and the V segment lost 5 bases, leaving 9 bases of the junction unmatched. CDR3 coding DNA: TGTGCCAGCAGTACCTGGACAGGAGACCGCAATCAGCCCCAGCATTTT. Translated: CASSTWTGDRNQPQHF.

This clonotype was seen only a few times. The chain couples TRBV7-6 to TRBJ2-3; D not certain. V gave up 1 base and J gave up 0 bases, with 11 bases separating them. This CDR3 has 16 amino acids. Germline V gene data show CDR1 as SGHVS and CDR2 as FNYEAQ. The CDR3 DNA sequence: TGTGCCAGCAGCTTAGAGCCCTCCTCTAGCACAGATACGCAGTATTTT. Amino acids: CASSLEPSSSTDTQYF.

The chain is built from TRBV7-8 and TRBJ2-3; no firm D call. The ends were cut back, 1 base at V and 2 bases at J, with 10 bases in the middle. This CDR3 comprises 15 residues. In germline, CDR1 is SGHVS, CDR2 FQNEAQ. CDR3 sequence reads: CASSLERLVTDTQYF. In DNA, the CDR3 is TGTGCCAGCAGCTTAGAGCGTTTGGTCACAGATACGCAGTATTTT.

The chain recombines TRBV7-9 with TRBJ1-4; a possible D gene is TRBD1 (6 bases). This CDR3 region has 16 residues. V dropped 8 bases and J dropped 5 bases, with 21 bases sitting between them. In germline, CDR1 is SEHNR, CDR2 FQNEAQ (reference sequence). The CDR3 is CASAFPPGHRNEKLFF. The CDR3 DNA is TGTGCCAGCGCATTCCCGCCGGGACACCGGAATGAAAAACTGTTTTTT.

This clonotype showed up just a few times. This chain uses TRBV6-6 with TRBJ1-2, with 9 nucleotides matching TRBD1. V shed 0 bases, J shed 5 bases, and the junction held 7 bases outside the gene matches. Per germline, CDR1 MNHNY and CDR2 SVGAGI (reference sequence). The CDR3 totals 16 residues. CDR3 residues: CASSYSGQGLWYGYTF. CDR3 coding DNA: TGTGCCAGCAGTTACTCGGGACAGGGATTGTGGTATGGCTACACCTTC.

This clonotype was observed a handful of times. The genes are TRBV12-3 or TRBV12-4 and TRBJ1-2; no clear D gene. The CDR3 totals 14 residues. Trimming shortened V by 1 base and J by 8 bases, and 14 bases separated the two germline ends. Written as DNA, the CDR3 is TGTGCCAGCAGTTTAGGAGACCTTCCAGGAGGCTACACCTTC. Protein product: CASSLGDLPGGYTF.

This chain joins TRBV21-1 and TRBJ2-5; TRBD1, the table's D call, lacks a check against the DNA. The J call may be wrong; the DNA end is better matched by TRBJ2-7. TRBV21-1 is assigned pseudogene status. The CDR3 spans 17 residues. The CDR3 bases are TGTGCCAGCAGCCCCCGGGGGTCGCAGGGGAATTCCTACGAGCAGTACTTC. It is translated as CASSPRGSQGNSYEQYF.

The chain couples TRBV7-6 to TRBJ2-7, with 7 positions matching TRBD1. The CDR3 sequence is 15 residues long. Trimming removed 5 bases from V and 6 bases from J; junction bases left unmatched: 13. The germline V gene encodes CDR1 SGHVS and CDR2 FNYEAQ. The CDR3 DNA reads TGTGCCAGCAGCGCATTCTCCGGGACAGTAATCGAGCAGTACTTC. It translates to CASSAFSGTVIEQYF.

Written as DNA, the CDR3 is TGCGCCAGCAGCCAGGCCCTACGGGCAGTAACAATGTACGAGCAGTACTTC. It codes for CASSQALRAVTMYEQYF. V is TRBV4-1 and J is TRBJ2-5; no reliable D call. The J call could be wrong; TRBJ2-7 is a better fit for the DNA end. Germline V gene data show CDR1 as MGHRA and CDR2 as YSYEKL. The CDR3 contains 17 residues.

The V and J genes are TRBV15 and TRBJ2-7, with TRBD1 identical over 7 bases. Per germline, CDR1 LNHNV and CDR2 YYDKDF (reference sequence). CDR3 size: 17 residues. With V trimmed by 1 base and J by 0 bases, 9 bases remained unmatched. DNA for the CDR3: TGTGCCACCAGCAGAGGGGGGACAGTCATGAGCTCCTACGAGCAGTACTTC. As protein: CATSRGGTVMSSYEQYF.

V usage is TRBV25-1 and J usage is TRBJ2-7, with a possible D match to TRBD2 (5 bases). CDR1 and CDR2 (germline): MGHDK, SYGVNS. V was shortened by 6 bases and J by 4 bases, with 10 bases between the two germline ends. The CDR3 has 12 residues. DNA for the CDR3: TGTGCCAGCAGGGGGAGTCCGTACGAGCAGTACTTC. As protein: CASRGSPYEQYF.

The chain carries TRBV29-1 and TRBJ2-5; 13 nucleotides agree with TRBD2. TRBJ2-7 matches the DNA end more closely, so the J call is doubtful. The CDR3 has 15 residues. Germline V gives CDR1 SQVTM, CDR2 ANQGSEA. CDR3 DNA sequence: TGCAGCGTTGACCTGGGACTAGCGGGGAGTAACGAGCAGTACTTC. It is translated as CSVDLGLAGSNEQYF.